This entry is about one T cell receptor beta chain. The antigen remains undetermined. This specimen belongs to a study of glioma-infiltrating T cells after dendritic cell vaccination. For the study at large: Patients received autologous tumor lysate-pulsed dendritic cell vaccination between about 2003 and 2013. Dendritic cell vaccine was injected intradermally three times, biweekly. Study results and limitations: Complete blood and tumor specimen sets were limited to few patients.

Time point denoted: after dendritic cell vaccination, including at tumor progression/relapse. This table comes from immunoSEQ multiplex PCR, and its TCRdb copy is limited to in-frame clones, with some not included. The table lists approximately 92,000 clones, approximately 84% of them singletons. The CDR3 extends over 15 amino acids. V dropped 0 bases and J dropped 7 bases, with 14 bases sitting between them. Germline V gives CDR1 SGHRS, CDR2 YFSETQ. Sequenced material: blood, taken after dendritic cell vaccination. This chain connects TRBV5-1 to TRBJ2-1; D is possibly TRBD1 (5 bases). The receptor was isolated from a human donor with glioblastoma. The CDR3 region has the DNA TGCGCCAGCAGCTTGGGGGGCGCTTTCGGAAATGAGCAGTTCTTC. Protein: CASSLGGAFGNEQFF.